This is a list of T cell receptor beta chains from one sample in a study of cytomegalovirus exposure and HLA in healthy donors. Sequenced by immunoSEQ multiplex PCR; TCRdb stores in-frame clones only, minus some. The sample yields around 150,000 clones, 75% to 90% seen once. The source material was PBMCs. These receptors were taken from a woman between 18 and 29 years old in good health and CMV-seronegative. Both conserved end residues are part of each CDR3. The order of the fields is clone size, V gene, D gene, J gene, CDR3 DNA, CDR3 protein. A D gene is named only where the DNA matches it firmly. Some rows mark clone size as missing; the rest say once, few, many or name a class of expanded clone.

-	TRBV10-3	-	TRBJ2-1	TGTGCCATCAGTGAGCCGGGCGGGCCAAGTATCTACAATGAGCAGTTCTTC	CAISEPGGPSIYNEQFF
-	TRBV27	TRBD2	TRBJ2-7	TGTGCCAGCAGAACTAGCGGCCAGTACTACGAGCAGTACTTC	CASRTSGQYYEQYF
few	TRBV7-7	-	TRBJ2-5	TGTGCTAGCAGCCCTGGGAGGACCCAGTACTTC	CASSPGRTQYF
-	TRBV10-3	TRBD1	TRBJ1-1	TGTGCCATCAGTGAGTCCAAGGGGGCAGCTTTCTTT	CAISESKGAAFF
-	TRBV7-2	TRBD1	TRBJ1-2	TGTGCCAGCAGCACCAGAACAGGGGGATCTAACTATGGCTACACCTTC	CASSTRTGGSNYGYTF
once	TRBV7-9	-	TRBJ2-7	TGTGCCAGCAGCTACGAAGGAGGGGTTTCCTACGAGCAGTACTTC	CASSYEGGVSYEQYF
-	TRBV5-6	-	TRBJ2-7	TGTGCCAGCAGCCGGGGGGCCGAGCAGTACTTC	CASSRGAEQYF
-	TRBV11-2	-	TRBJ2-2	TGTGCCAGCGCACTGGGCCTTTTAACCGGGGAGCTGTTTTTT	CASALGLLTGELFF
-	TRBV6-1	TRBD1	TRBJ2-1	TGTGCCAGCAGTGAAGGGGGACAGACTTACTACAATGAGCAGTTCTTC	CASSEGGQTYYNEQFF
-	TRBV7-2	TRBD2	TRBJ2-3	TGTGCCAGCAGCTTATCGGGGGGTCCAGATACGCAGTATTTT	CASSLSGGPDTQYF
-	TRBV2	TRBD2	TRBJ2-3	TGTGCCAGCAGTGAAGATCCAGCGGGGGGCGCAGATACGCAGTATTTT	CASSEDPAGGADTQYF
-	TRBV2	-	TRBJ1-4	TGTGCCAGCAGCGACCTCGGGACTCAATTAGGAAAACTGTTTTTT	CASSDLGTQLGKLFF
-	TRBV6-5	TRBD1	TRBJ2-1	TGTGCCAGCAGTTACCCCCGACAGGGCCGGAATGAGCAGTTCTTC	CASSYPRQGRNEQFF
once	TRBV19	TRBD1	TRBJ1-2	TGTGCCAGTAGTATCGAGGACAGGGCGGTAGGCTACACCTTC	CASSIEDRAVGYTF
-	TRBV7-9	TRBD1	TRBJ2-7	TGTGCCAGCAGGTCAACAGGGGGCCACGAGCAGTACTTC	CASRSTGGHEQYF
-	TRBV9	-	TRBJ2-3	TGTGCCAGCAGCCCCCCCTCTTCGTCCAGCACAGATACGCAGTATTTT	CASSPPSSSSTDTQYF
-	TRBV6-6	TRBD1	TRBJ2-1	TGTGCCAGCAGCTCCTCCCGGGACAGGGGCAATGAGCAGTTCTTC	CASSSSRDRGNEQFF
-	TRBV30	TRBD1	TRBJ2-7	TGTGCCTGGAGTGGGGACAGAGGCGTTGAGCAGTACTTC	CAWSGDRGVEQYF
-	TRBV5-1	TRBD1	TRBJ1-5	TGCGCCAGCAGCTTCGGGACAGGGGGCAGTCAGCCCCAGCATTTT	CASSFGTGGSQPQHF
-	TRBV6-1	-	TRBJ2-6	TGTGCCACCGACAACTCTGGGGCCAACGTCCTGACTTTC	CATDNSGANVLTF
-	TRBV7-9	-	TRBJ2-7	TGTTCCAGCAGCTTAGCCAGGCCGAGCTCCTACGAGCAGTACTTC	CSSSLARPSSYEQYF
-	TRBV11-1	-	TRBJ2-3	TGTGCCAGCAGCTTAGCCCGACTAGGAGTAAGCACAGATACGCAGTATTTT	CASSLARLGVSTDTQYF